Below are 2 T cell receptor beta chains sequenced from a single sample in a study of cytomegalovirus exposure and HLA in healthy donors. Primers for the PCR totalled 60 Vbeta and 13 Jbeta. The method was immunoSEQ multiplex PCR; TCRdb's version includes in-frame clones alone and lacks a portion of them. The sample lists about 130,000 clones; about four fifths were seen once. Specimen: PBMCs. Receptors originate from a male donor in good health and CMV-seronegative.

The rearrangement links TRBV6-1 to TRBJ1-2, with 8 bases identical to TRBD1. The junction had 6 bases not matched to a gene; V was cut back by 7 bases and J by 11 bases. This CDR3 comprises 11 residues. Germline CDR1 is MNHNS and CDR2 is SASEGT. The CDR3 bases are TGTGCCAGCATGGGGACAGGAAGGTACACCTTC. It specifies CASMGTGRYTF.

The gene calls are TRBV9 and TRBJ2-5; TRBD2 is a possible D gene (6 bases). In germline, CDR1 is SGDLS, CDR2 YYNGEE. This CDR3 is 15 amino acids long. The V gene lost 1 base and the J gene lost 2 bases, with 12 bases spanning the gap. The CDR3 region has the DNA TGTGCCAGCAGCGTAAGAGCGGGTATACAAGAGACCCAGTACTTC. Translation: CASSVRAGIQETQYF.